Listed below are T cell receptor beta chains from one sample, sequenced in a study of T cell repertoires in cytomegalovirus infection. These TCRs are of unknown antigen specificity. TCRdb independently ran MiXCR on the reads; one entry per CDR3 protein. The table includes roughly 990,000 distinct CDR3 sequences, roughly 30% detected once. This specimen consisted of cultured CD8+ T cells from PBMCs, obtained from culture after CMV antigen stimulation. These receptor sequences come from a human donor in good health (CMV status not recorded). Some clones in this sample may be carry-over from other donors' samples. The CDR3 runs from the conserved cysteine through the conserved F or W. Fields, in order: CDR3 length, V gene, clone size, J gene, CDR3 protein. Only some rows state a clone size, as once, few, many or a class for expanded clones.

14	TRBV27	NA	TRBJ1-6	CASSWGRGLSPLHF
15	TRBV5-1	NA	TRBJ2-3	CASSLADRLTDTQYF
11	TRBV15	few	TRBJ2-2	CATRVTGELFF
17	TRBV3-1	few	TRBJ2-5	CASSQDLTSGAQETQYF
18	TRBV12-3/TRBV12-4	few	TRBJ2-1	CASTFRVAGGTPYNEQFF
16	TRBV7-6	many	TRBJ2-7	CASSPWGSGGGLEQYF
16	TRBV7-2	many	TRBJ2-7	CASSSFGLAVRYEQYF
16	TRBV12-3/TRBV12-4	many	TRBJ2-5	CASSFVAGANGETQYF
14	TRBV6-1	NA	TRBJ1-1	CALLQGFMNTEAFF
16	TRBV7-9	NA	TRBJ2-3	CASSPVPGGSTDTQYF
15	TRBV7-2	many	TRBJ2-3	CASSLIGASTDTQYF
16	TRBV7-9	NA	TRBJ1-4	CASSSSADGKREKLFF
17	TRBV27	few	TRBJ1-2	CASSPSPRGMVSGGYTF
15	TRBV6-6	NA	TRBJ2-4	CASSSLREGMNIQYF
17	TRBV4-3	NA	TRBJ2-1	CASSQDAAGSLGNEQFF
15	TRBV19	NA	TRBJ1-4	CASSSGGNSNEKLFF
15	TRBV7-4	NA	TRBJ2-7	CASSLESGGPYEQYF
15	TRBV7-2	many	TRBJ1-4	CASSPGQFANEKLFF
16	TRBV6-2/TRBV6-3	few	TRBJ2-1	CASSYSIQGGYNEQFF
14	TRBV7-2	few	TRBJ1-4	CASSLVQTNEKLFF
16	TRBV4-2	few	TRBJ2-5	CASSQSYGNRRETQYF
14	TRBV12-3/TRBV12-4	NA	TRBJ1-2	CASSDTGQIYGYTF
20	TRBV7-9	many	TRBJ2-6	CASSLRMGQNLISGANVLTF
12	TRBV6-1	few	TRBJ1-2	CASSEGVFGYTF
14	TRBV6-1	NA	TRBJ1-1	CASEAQLGGTEAFF
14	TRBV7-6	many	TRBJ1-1	CASSLGEGRAEAFF
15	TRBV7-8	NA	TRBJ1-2	CVSSRLSRGEDGYTF
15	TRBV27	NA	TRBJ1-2	CASSLGKGISYGYTF
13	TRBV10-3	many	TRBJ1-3	CAISPSDRNTIYF
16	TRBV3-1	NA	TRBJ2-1	CASSQSFDVGYNEQFF
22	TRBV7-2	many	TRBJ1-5	CASSLGGLIWDRGTYSNQPQHF
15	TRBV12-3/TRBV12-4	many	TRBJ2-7	CASSDLGQGRYEQYF
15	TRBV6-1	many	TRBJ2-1	CASSPSGGVFHEQFF
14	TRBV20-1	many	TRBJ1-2	CSATDSPRSHGYTF
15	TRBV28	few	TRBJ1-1	CALGQGREVNTEAFF
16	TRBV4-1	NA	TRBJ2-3	CASSHLGQFDTDTQYF
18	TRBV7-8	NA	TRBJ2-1	CASSPYTVLAGAYNEQFF
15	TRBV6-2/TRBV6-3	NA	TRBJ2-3	CASSYSSADTDTQYF
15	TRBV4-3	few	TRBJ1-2	CASSQVGDSLYGYTF
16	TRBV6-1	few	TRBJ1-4	CASSFLPGQENEKLFF